These T cell receptor beta chains were read from a single sample in a study of cytotoxic CD8 clonotypes in ibrutinib-treated CLL. Clones were sequenced by immunoSEQ multiplex PCR, and TCRdb holds only the in-frame ones, with some missing. The sample has approximately 190,000 clones, 60% to 80% seen once. The sequenced sample was PBMCs, obtained after 12 months of ibrutinib treatment. All receptors derive from a human donor with chronic lymphocytic leukemia. CDR3s leave out the opening cysteine and the closing phenylalanine or tryptophan. The order of the fields is V gene, CDR3 protein.

v_call: TRBV4-2; cdr3_aa: ASSSQQAYSGNTIY
v_call: TRBV4-3; cdr3_aa: ASSRDRGNEKLF
v_call: TRBV5-4; cdr3_aa: ASSFGTLPEQF
v_call: TRBV29-1; cdr3_aa: SVGQGITYEQY
v_call: TRBV7-8; cdr3_aa: ASSLLRGTPLH
v_call: TRBV7-3; cdr3_aa: ASSPVVADSYNEQF
v_call: TRBV6-5; cdr3_aa: ASSPSVLGTYIQY
v_call: TRBV7-3; cdr3_aa: ASSEDGYEQY
v_call: TRBV5-6; cdr3_aa: ASSSTLNYGYT
v_call: TRBV15; cdr3_aa: ATSRGGAGELF
v_call: TRBV4-1; cdr3_aa: ASSHNYNQPQH
v_call: TRBV6-1; cdr3_aa: ASSVKGGYTGELF
v_call: TRBV29-1; cdr3_aa: SVRTGGNEKLF
v_call: TRBV7-9; cdr3_aa: ASSVNTEAF
v_call: TRBV30; cdr3_aa: AWRYDPSKIY
v_call: TRBV30; cdr3_aa: AWSVLVGNSPLH
v_call: TRBV7-3; cdr3_aa: ASSADRDGLGEQY
v_call: TRBV13; cdr3_aa: ASSPNSAKQY
v_call: TRBV30; cdr3_aa: AWSVAPSSGELF
v_call: TRBV18; cdr3_aa: ASSRDGKGGYYGYT
v_call: TRBV2; cdr3_aa: ASSEWRMNTGELF
v_call: TRBV14; cdr3_aa: ASSQEMGSSYEQY
v_call: TRBV30; cdr3_aa: AWNTGGGFEAF
v_call: TRBV6-5; cdr3_aa: ASSYDDRGLRPLH
v_call: TRBV11-2; cdr3_aa: ASSDQLVLTYEQY
v_call: TRBV29-1; cdr3_aa: SAGQDTTNYGYT
v_call: TRBV11-2; cdr3_aa: ASLRGGGRADTQY
v_call: TRBV6-1; cdr3_aa: ASREQGYQPQH
v_call: TRBV27; cdr3_aa: ASSFERGTNEKLF
v_call: TRBV29-1; cdr3_aa: SVQRGSSEKLF
v_call: TRBV6-5; cdr3_aa: ASSYRITSNQPQH
v_call: TRBV5-1; cdr3_aa: ASSLGATNEKLF
v_call: TRBV19; cdr3_aa: ASSIEGRQPNEKLF
v_call: TRBV7-6; cdr3_aa: ASSLGGQPQH
v_call: TRBV5-4; cdr3_aa: ASTKNTEAF
v_call: TRBV7-7; cdr3_aa: ASSLRSTGADTQY
v_call: TRBV5-1; cdr3_aa: ASSLEGAPSYEQY
v_call: TRBV5-1; cdr3_aa: ASSFQTAWRGQETQY
v_call: TRBV27; cdr3_aa: ASRPHDRTYEQY
v_call: TRBV6-1; cdr3_aa: ASTESTGLTEAF